The 9 T cell receptor beta chains given below trace back to one sample, sequenced in a study of graft-versus-host responses after intestinal transplantation. Profiling relied on immunoSEQ multiplex PCR, and the TCRdb table lists in-frame clones only, not all of them. The sample consists of more than 10,000 clones, roughly 31% of them appearing once. Material: alloreactive CD4+ T cells from a mixed lymphocyte reaction culture, obtained before transplantation. Subset meaning: CFSE-low proliferating T cells sorted from roughly 6-day pre-transplant mixed lymphocyte reaction (GvH or HvG direction). These receptors came from a human patient who was an organ donor for intestinal transplantation.

The J gene is TRBJ1-3, the V gene TRBV30, with unresolved D. The CDR3 runs 16 residues. Trimming cost V 0 bases and J 0 bases, with 12 bases left between them. In germline, CDR1 is GTSNPN, CDR2 SVGIG (reference sequence). CDR3 sequence reads: CAWSVMRESSGNTIYF. The CDR3 DNA is TGTGCCTGGAGTGTAATGCGGGAGAGCTCTGGAAACACCATATATTTT.

The rearrangement uses TRBV6-1 and TRBJ2-2; 10 bases line up with TRBD2. The germline V gene encodes CDR1 MNHNS and CDR2 SASEGT. Germline trimming cut 1 base from V and 4 bases from J; bases unmatched to any gene: 6. The CDR3 is 17 amino acids. CDR3 sequence: CASSEVPSGGFTGELFF. The CDR3 DNA reads TGTGCCAGCAGTGAAGTCCCTAGCGGGGGATTCACCGGGGAGCTGTTTTTT.

On this clone: Germline and junction disagree at one end, which may indicate a read error. As DNA, the CDR3 is TGTGCCAGCAGCTTGGGACAGGAAAAATATGGCTACACCTTC. Translating gives CASSLGQEKYGYTF. The rearrangement uses TRBV5-3 and TRBJ1-2, with 8 bases that match TRBD1. TRBV5-3 qualifies as an ORF whose function is uncertain. The CDR3 runs 14 residues.

The rearrangement joins TRBV5-1 to TRBJ2-1; TRBD2 matches at 9 bases. The length of the CDR3 is 14 residues. Germline V CDR1 and CDR2: SGHRS, YFSETQ. V was clipped by 4 bases and J by 3 bases; unmatched bases: 2. CDR3 bases: TGCGCCAGCAGCCCTAGCGGGGTCTACAATGAGCAGTTCTTC. Its translation is CASSPSGVYNEQFF.

Only a few counts were recorded for this clone. This chain uses TRBV29-1 with TRBJ2-7; a possible D gene is TRBD1 (6 bases). The CDR3 has 11 residues. Trimming removed 5 bases at V and 4 bases at J, with 9 bases between. Germline loops: CDR1 SQVTM, CDR2 ANQGSEA. Here the CDR3 DNA reads TGCAGCGTTCTACAGGGTTACGAGCAGTACTTC. It translates to CSVLQGYEQYF.

The chain carries TRBV27 and TRBJ2-1; 9 bases match TRBD1. The CDR3 is 14 amino acids. Germline V lookup: CDR1 MNHEY, CDR2 SMNVEV (reference sequence). Germline trimming cut 5 bases from V and 4 bases from J; bases unmatched to any gene: 3. The CDR3 DNA sequence: TGTGCCAGCAGTCGTGACAGGGGGTACAATGAGCAGTTCTTC. Its translation is CASSRDRGYNEQFF.

This clone is medium-sized by share. The chain has TRBV7-8 and TRBJ2-7; TRBD1 is a possible D gene (5 bases). The V gene's germline CDR1 is SGHVS and CDR2 FQNEAQ. The CDR3 extends over 11 amino acids. The V and J ends lost 5 bases and 5 bases respectively, with 7 bases between them. This CDR3 is CASSEGDEQYF. The CDR3 DNA is TGTGCCAGCAGCGAAGGGGACGAGCAGTACTTC.

This chain uses TRBV5-5 with TRBJ2-1, with 7 bases that match TRBD1. J was trimmed by 0 bases and V by 4 bases; bases with no gene match: 7. The CDR3 totals 16 residues. Germline V CDR1 and CDR2: SGHKS, YYEKEE (reference sequence). The CDR3 protein is CASSDRQGSSYNEQFF. The CDR3 bases are TGTGCCAGCAGCGACCGACAGGGAAGCTCCTACAATGAGCAGTTCTTC.

The chain uses TRBV25-1 and TRBJ2-2; D uncertain. Per germline, CDR1 MGHDK and CDR2 SYGVNS. The ends were cut back, 1 base at V and 7 bases at J, with 10 bases in the middle. This CDR3 comprises 14 residues. In DNA form, the CDR3 reads TGTGCCAGCAGTGAATTGTGGTCTAACGGGGAGCTGTTTTTT. This encodes CASSELWSNGELFF.